The T cell receptor beta chain described here comes from a study of cytomegalovirus exposure and HLA in healthy donors. Germline CDR1 reads SGHAT; CDR2 reads FQNNGV. This CDR3 comprises 11 residues. Trimming took 2 bases from V and 14 from J, leaving 12 bases between them. Here immunoSEQ multiplex PCR was the method, and the copy in TCRdb shows in-frame clones only, minus some. Here the sample spans 180,000 or so clones, 84% being singletons. The chain employs TRBV11-2 and TRBJ1-2; D possibly corresponds to TRBD1 (6 bases). The sequence derives from a woman in her 30s in good health and CMV-seropositive. Input material: PBMCs. The DNA for the CDR3 is TGTGCCAGCAGCTTACGACAGGAGAGAACCTTC. It specifies CASSLRQERTF.